Following are 19 T cell receptor beta chains from one sample sequenced in a study of T cell changes during pregnancy in multiple sclerosis. Data came from immunoSEQ multiplex PCR; TCRdb stores just in-frame clones and leaves some out. The sample lists 85,000 to 95,000 clones, 91% occurring once. Sequenced here: peripheral blood, sampled after pregnancy. All receptors derive from a female donor in good health, enrolled as a control in a pregnancy study.

The chain is built from TRBV11-2 and TRBJ1-2; 8 bases map to TRBD1. There are 15 residues in the CDR3. Germline lookup yields CDR1 SGHAT and CDR2 FQNNGV. Losses at the gene ends were 0 bases for V and 4 bases for J; bases not matched to a gene: 4. CDR3 in DNA: TGTGCCAGCAGCTTAGATCCGACAGGGGTCTATGGCTACACCTTC. This translates into CASSLDPTGVYGYTF.

This sequence joins TRBV11-3 and TRBJ2-7, with 9 bases lining up with TRBD1. J lost 8 bases, V lost 5 bases, and 10 bases had no gene match. CDR1 and CDR2 (germline): SGHNT, YENEEA. This CDR3 has 14 residues. The CDR3 sequence: CASSLTGGTTKQYF. In DNA, the CDR3 is TGTGCCAGCAGCCTGACAGGGGGGACTACGAAGCAGTACTTC.

This clone showed up just once. This chain connects TRBV18 to TRBJ2-3; D gene unclear. CDR3 length: 14 residues. V was pared by 3 bases and J by 0 bases, with 7 bases between. Germline V CDR1 and CDR2: KGHSH, LQKENI. DNA of the CDR3: TGTGCCAGCTCACCCGGTAAGAGCACAGATACGCAGTATTTT. Amino acid sequence: CASSPGKSTDTQYF.

J is TRBJ1-5 and V is TRBV7-9; 9 nucleotides agree with TRBD1. CDR3 length: 19 residues. Trimming removed 5 bases from V and 2 bases from J; junction bases left unmatched: 16. In germline, CDR1 is SEHNR, CDR2 FQNEAQ (reference sequence). CDR3 nucleotides: TGTGCCAGCAGCCAAGGCCGATCCGGGACAGGGTATGGCAATCAGCCCCAGCATTTT. This encodes CASSQGRSGTGYGNQPQHF.

The rearrangement links TRBV19 to TRBJ1-4; D uncertain. Germline V CDR1 and CDR2: LNHDA, SQIVND (reference sequence). The CDR3 is 14 residues long. V was clipped by 2 bases and J by 5 bases, with 9 bases between them. The CDR3 bases are TGTGCCAGTAGTATACAACGGGTAAATGAAAAACTGTTTTTT. It is translated as CASSIQRVNEKLFF.

The V and J genes are TRBV7-2 and TRBJ2-5, with D hard to call. CDR3 length: 12 residues. Trimming removed 4 bases at V and 2 bases at J, with 5 bases between. The germline V gene has CDR1 SGHTA and CDR2 FQGNSA. The CDR3 DNA reads as TGTGCCAGCAGCTCCCCTCAAGAGACCCAGTACTTC. Its protein product is CASSSPQETQYF.

The V and J genes are TRBV4-3 and TRBJ1-4; tentatively, D is TRBD1 (6 bases). The ends were cut back, 0 bases at V and 7 bases at J, with 15 bases in the middle. Germline V CDR1 and CDR2: LGHNA, YSLEER. The CDR3 totals 16 residues. The CDR3 DNA reads as TGCGCCAGCAGCCAAGAAGGCAGGGGAAGTAGTGAAAAACTGTTTTTT. Its translation: CASSQEGRGSSEKLFF.

The rearrangement joins TRBV7-2 to TRBJ2-5; tentative D call: TRBD2 (8 bases). Trimming shortened V by 6 bases and J by 11 bases, and 19 bases separated the two germline ends. This CDR3 spans 13 amino acids. Germline loops: CDR1 SGHTA, CDR2 FQGNSA. The CDR3 spells CASSSGGGIKQYF. DNA for the CDR3: TGTGCCAGCAGTTCGGGAGGGGGCATCAAGCAGTACTTC.

V and J are TRBV25-1 and TRBJ2-1; 9 bases map to TRBD2. With 4 bases clipped from V and 0 bases from J, the junction kept 7 bases outside the gene matches. The CDR3 runs 17 residues. The V gene's germline CDR1 is MGHDK and CDR2 SYGVNS. CDR3 in DNA: TGTGCCAGCAGTGGGTTAGCGGGGGAAAGCTCCTACAATGAGCAGTTCTTC. This sequence encodes CASSGLAGESSYNEQFF.

This chain connects TRBV4-3 to TRBJ2-1; TRBD2 agrees at 8 bases. Germline lookup yields CDR1 LGHNA and CDR2 YSLEER. This CDR3 is 19 amino acids long. J gave up 2 bases and V 8 bases, and 20 bases lay outside the gene matches. CDR3 loop: CASSISRGGVYSTYNEQFF. CDR3 coding DNA: TGCGCCAGCTCCATAAGCCGGGGGGGAGTTTATAGCACCTACAATGAGCAGTTCTTC.

The chain recombines TRBV14 with TRBJ1-1; D not certain. The CDR3 runs to 13 residues. The V end was cut by 1 base, the J end by 8 bases, with 11 bases between. Germline V gene sequence: CDR1 SGHDN, CDR2 FVKESK. CDR3 in amino acids: CASSQGREWEAFF. CDR3 DNA sequence: TGTGCCAGCAGCCAAGGGCGGGAATGGGAAGCTTTCTTT.

The rearrangement joins TRBV19 to TRBJ2-3; D is possibly TRBD2 (7 bases). The CDR3 totals 15 residues. Trimming removed 5 bases from V and 5 bases from J, with 17 bases in between. CDR1 is LNHDA, CDR2 SQIVND, per germline (reference sequence). The CDR3 is CASSVARGLKDTQYF. The CDR3 DNA sequence: TGTGCCAGTAGTGTTGCGCGGGGGCTGAAAGATACGCAGTATTTT. The full variable domain, completed using reference TRBV19 and TRBJ2-3, is DGGITQSPKYLFRKEGQNVTLSCEQNLNHDAMYWYRQDPGQGLRLIYYSQIVNDFQKGDIAEGYSVSREKKESFPLTVTSAQKNPTAFYLCASSVARGLKDTQYFGPGTRLTVL.

In this sample, this clone turned up once. The chain uses TRBV7-2 and TRBJ2-7; the D is unclear. V was trimmed by 2 bases and J by 5 bases, leaving 10 bases between them. Germline assignment: CDR1 SGHTA and CDR2 FQGNSA. The CDR3 has 13 amino acids. This CDR3 reads CASSLKYSNEQYF. CDR3 in DNA: TGTGCCAGCAGCTTAAAGTATTCTAACGAGCAGTACTTC.

This clone has a single count. V is TRBV11-2 and J is TRBJ1-2, with no clear D. Germline V gene sequence: CDR1 SGHAT, CDR2 FQNNGV. The CDR3 loop spans 13 amino acids. Trimming removed 0 bases from V and 8 bases from J, with 10 bases in between. CDR3 residues: CASSLDLTHGYTF. In DNA, the CDR3 is TGTGCCAGCAGCTTAGATCTTACTCACGGCTACACCTTC.

This clone was found a few times. This sequence joins TRBV9 and TRBJ1-1; TRBD1 is a possible D gene (5 bases). CDR1 is SGDLS and CDR2 is YYNGEE in the germline V gene. Deletions cut 3 bases from V and 4 bases from J, with 13 bases between. The CDR3 totals 14 residues. The CDR3, as DNA: TGTGCCAGCAGCGCGACAGACCTTAGCACTGAAGCTTTCTTT. Translating it yields CASSATDLSTEAFF.

The genes are TRBV7-3 and TRBJ2-3; D is undetermined. This CDR3 contains 12 residues. Trimming removed 0 bases from V and 14 bases from J, with 12 bases in between. In germline, CDR1 is SGHTA, CDR2 FQGTGA. CDR3 amino acids: CASSLTRAPGYF. The CDR3 region has the DNA TGTGCCAGCAGCTTAACGAGAGCTCCCGGGTATTTT.

This rearrangement joins TRBV7-9 to TRBJ1-2; 7 positions match TRBD1. The ends lost 5 bases at V and 5 bases at J; junction bases unmatched: 5. The germline CDR1 and CDR2 sequences are SEHNR and FQNEAQ (reference sequence). CDR3 size: 13 residues. DNA for the CDR3: TGTGCCAGCAGCGCAGGGACAGTATATGGCTACACCTTC. As protein: CASSAGTVYGYTF.

This sequence joins TRBV7-8 and TRBJ2-7, with D unclear. This CDR3 is 14 amino acids long. CDR1 is SGHVS and CDR2 is FQNEAQ in the germline V gene. Trimming pared 0 bases from V and 1 base from J, leaving 7 bases between. The CDR3 loop reads CASSLARQSYEQYF. The DNA of the CDR3 is TGTGCCAGCAGCTTAGCGCGGCAATCCTACGAGCAGTACTTC.

This chain links TRBV14 with TRBJ2-2; a possible D gene is TRBD2 (5 bases). V dropped 3 bases and J dropped 3 bases, with 20 bases sitting between them. This CDR3 region has 18 residues. The germline CDR1 and CDR2 sequences are SGHDN and FVKESK. This chain's CDR3 is CASSHRGIGSWDTGELFF. CDR3 in DNA: TGTGCCAGCAGCCATCGGGGTATTGGGAGTTGGGACACCGGGGAGCTGTTTTTT.